This T cell receptor (beta chain) was identified during a study of cytomegalovirus exposure and HLA in healthy donors. These donors were members of the roughly 120-subject validation cohort, a group separate from the approximately 670-subject first cohort. For this clone: The antigen is not known.

Study conclusions and caveats: TCR sequences were mostly rare, though some public TCRs occurred in many donors.

Measured with immunoSEQ multiplex PCR; TCRdb has only the in-frame clones, and not every one. The data hold fewer than 150,000 clones, with approximately 91% observed a single time. The receptor was isolated from a man aged 18 to 35 in good health and CMV-seropositive. Source material: PBMCs.

CDR3 amino acids: CASQQGPSEKLFF. DNA for the CDR3: TGTGCTTCTCAACAGGGGCCATCGGAAAAACTGTTTTTT. The chain employs TRBV30 and TRBJ1-4, with 7 bases aligning to TRBD1. This CDR3 is built from 13 residues. Germline values: CDR1 GTSNPN, CDR2 SVGIG (reference sequence).